This T cell receptor beta chain appears in the sequencing data of a study of early T cells in non-severe SARS-CoV-2 infection (dated by TCRdb to 2020 to 2023). For the wider study: Bulk RNA from unsorted whole blood was used for TCR sequencing, so alpha and beta chains could not be paired.

The study was a case-control design nested within a healthcare worker cohort in London, UK, with weekly nasopharyngeal swab PCR tests and blood sampling. Between 23 and 31 March 2020, the week of the UK lockdown, healthcare workers were enrolled and then followed up weekly for as long as 16 weeks. There are a few counts of this clonotype. What antigen it recognizes has not been identified. No much larger clonotype is one base removed from it; base qualities were not supplied. To prepare the library, 5' RACE was applied. Reads for this sample came from a NextSeq 500. In the TCR library protocol, unique molecular identifiers were attached to individual cDNA molecules to correct for PCR bias and sequencing error. Sequencing covered both TCR alpha and beta chains, and within each sample the abundances of alpha and beta sequences were tightly co-correlated. In the original analysis: Decombinator V4 was used to perform V gene, J gene and CDR3 annotation of TCR sequences. Expanded TCRs were defined as changing significantly between any two time points under a Poisson model with p below 0.0001. TCR abundances were normalised to the total number of TCRs sequenced in each sample and reported as counts per million. A search of VDJdb, accessed on 1 November 2021, was run for TCRs annotated to CMV, EBV and SARS-CoV-2, with TCRs annotated for multiple antigens excluded. Using fastp at Q25 and MiXCR, TCRdb reprocessed the public reads and kept productive beta chains. Each entry merges the rows of one CDR3 protein and shows their most common DNA and genes. Clone size and V and J calls follow TCRdb, not the original study. The sample records approximately 30,000 distinct CDR3 sequences, 7% to 7.5% of which are singletons. Of the sample, roughly an eighth falls within the top ten clones.

Beyond this particular receptor, the publication reports: VDJdb matching was skewed toward anti-spike CD8 responses and likely underestimated virus-specific expansions, missing private and CD4 specificities.

The receptor's source is an adult who was a healthcare worker with PCR-confirmed SARS-CoV-2 infection or an uninfected control (not recorded which). The source was whole blood, collected at baseline.

The CDR3 corresponds to CATSAELNEQFF. The nucleotides are TGTGCCACCAGTGCAGAGTTAAATGAGCAGTTCTTC. This chain joins TRBV24-1 to TRBJ2-1, with no reliable assignment of the D segment. CDR1 and CDR2 are drawn from the germline V gene: KGHDR, SFDVKD. Inclusive of the bounding cysteine and phenylalanine, the CDR3 is 12 residues long. Of the read, only the CDR3 DNA is kept; its 36 bases are in frame from base 1. The junction shows trimming of 5 bases on V and 7 bases on J, plus 8 bases between the germline ends.